This entry lists 8 T cell receptor beta chains sequenced from one sample in a study of Tregs in tolerant kidney transplant recipients. Profiling relied on immunoSEQ multiplex PCR, and the TCRdb table lists in-frame clones only, not all of them. Altogether just under 65,000 clones are present, more than 95% being singletons, with the ten largest covering approximately 0.34%. The source was Tregs from blood, collected before the transplant. Receptor source: a human donor who received a combined kidney and bone marrow transplant.

The rearrangement uses TRBV21-1 and TRBJ1-1; the D call of TRBD1 is as the table states it, not checked on the DNA. TRBV21-1 is a listed pseudogene. The CDR3 extends over 15 amino acids. The CDR3 bases are TGTGCCAGCAGCGTCAACAGGGGTGGGAACACTGAAGCTTTCTTT. Its translation is CASSVNRGGNTEAFF.

This chain links TRBV5-1 with TRBJ1-1, with 7 nucleotides matching TRBD1. Losses at the gene ends were 3 bases for V and 0 bases for J; bases not matched to a gene: 5. The CDR3 loop spans 15 amino acids. The germline V gene has CDR1 SGHRS and CDR2 YFSETQ. CDR3 sequence: CASSWGDRVNTEAFF. For the CDR3, the DNA is TGCGCCAGCAGCTGGGGAGACAGGGTGAACACTGAAGCTTTCTTT.

The chain couples TRBV7-8 to TRBJ2-1; maybe TRBD1 (6 bases). Trimming removed 10 bases from V and 1 base from J, with 26 bases in between. The CDR3 is 18 amino acids. CDR1 and CDR2 from the germline V gene are SGHVS and FQNEAQ. The CDR3 is CATLSGRGGFLSYNEQFF. The CDR3 DNA reads as TGTGCCACTCTTTCGGGCCGAGGGGGTTTTTTATCCTACAATGAGCAGTTCTTC.

This chain joins TRBV7-3 and TRBJ2-7; 12 bases are a match to TRBD2. The trim removed 5 bases at V and 4 bases at J, leaving 15 bases unmatched. Looked up from germline, CDR1 is SGHTA and CDR2 is FQGTGA. The CDR3 has 18 residues. The CDR3 loop reads CASSPRGPSGRASYEQYF. CDR3 nucleotide sequence: TGTGCCAGCAGCCCGAGGGGGCCTAGCGGGAGGGCATCATACGAGCAGTACTTC.

The chain is built from TRBV4-1 and TRBJ2-7; 7 bases are a match to TRBD2. V shed 2 bases and J 3 bases; nucleotides not matched to a gene: 7. This CDR3 is 15 amino acids long. Germline values: CDR1 MGHRA, CDR2 YSYEKL. The CDR3 DNA reads TGCGCCAGCAGCCAATGGGCCAAGCGGGGCTACGAGCAGTACTTC. Translated: CASSQWAKRGYEQYF.

This chain uses TRBV10-3 with TRBJ1-1; 7 nucleotides line up with TRBD1. The V gene end was trimmed by 4 bases and the J gene end by 1 base; junction bases not matched to a gene: 3. This CDR3 is built from 14 residues. The germline V gene encodes CDR1 ENHRY and CDR2 SYGVKD. Here the CDR3 DNA reads TGTGCCATCAGTGGGACAGGTCGGAACACTGAAGCTTTCTTT. Protein sequence: CAISGTGRNTEAFF.

This sequence joins TRBV7-2 and TRBJ2-7; the D gene is possibly TRBD2 (5 bases). The CDR3 is 15 amino acids. V dropped 0 bases and J dropped 2 bases, with 11 bases sitting between them. Germline loops: CDR1 SGHTA, CDR2 FQGNSA. The CDR3 DNA sequence: TGTGCCAGCAGCTTAGCGTCTAGCCTAACCTACGAGCAGTACTTC. Its translation: CASSLASSLTYEQYF.

The rearrangement joins TRBV19 to TRBJ1-5; the match to TRBD1 covers 8 bases. V gave up 5 bases and J gave up 2 bases; unmatched junction bases: 14. CDR3 length: 18 residues. Germline V lookup: CDR1 LNHDA, CDR2 SQIVND (reference sequence). CDR3 nucleotides: TGTGCCAGTAGTTCACCCCCAGGGGGCGGTAGTGGCAATCAGCCCCAGCATTTT. Its translation is CASSSPPGGGSGNQPQHF. Filled out from reference TRBV19 and TRBJ1-5, the complete variable domain reads DGGITQSPKYLFRKEGQNVTLSCEQNLNHDAMYWYRQDPGQGLRLIYYSQIVNDFQKGDIAEGYSVSREKKESFPLTVTSAQKNPTAFYLCASSSPPGGGSGNQPQHFGDGTRLSIL.